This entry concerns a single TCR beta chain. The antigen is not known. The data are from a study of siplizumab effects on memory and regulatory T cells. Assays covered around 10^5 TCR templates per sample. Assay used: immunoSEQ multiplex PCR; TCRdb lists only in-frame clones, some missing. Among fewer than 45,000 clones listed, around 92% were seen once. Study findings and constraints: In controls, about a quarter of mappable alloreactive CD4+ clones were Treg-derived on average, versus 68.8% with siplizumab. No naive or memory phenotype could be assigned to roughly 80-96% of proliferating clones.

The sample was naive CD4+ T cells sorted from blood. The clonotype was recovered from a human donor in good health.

The CDR3 here is CASSDPGGGENIQYF. For the CDR3, the DNA is TGTGCCAGCAGTGACCCCGGCGGGGGCGAAAACATTCAGTACTTC. The chain employs TRBV25-1 and TRBJ2-4; D might be TRBD2 (7 bases). The V end lost 3 bases, the J end lost 5 bases, and 14 bases lay between the germline ends. CDR1 and CDR2 (germline): MGHDK, SYGVNS. This CDR3 has 15 residues.